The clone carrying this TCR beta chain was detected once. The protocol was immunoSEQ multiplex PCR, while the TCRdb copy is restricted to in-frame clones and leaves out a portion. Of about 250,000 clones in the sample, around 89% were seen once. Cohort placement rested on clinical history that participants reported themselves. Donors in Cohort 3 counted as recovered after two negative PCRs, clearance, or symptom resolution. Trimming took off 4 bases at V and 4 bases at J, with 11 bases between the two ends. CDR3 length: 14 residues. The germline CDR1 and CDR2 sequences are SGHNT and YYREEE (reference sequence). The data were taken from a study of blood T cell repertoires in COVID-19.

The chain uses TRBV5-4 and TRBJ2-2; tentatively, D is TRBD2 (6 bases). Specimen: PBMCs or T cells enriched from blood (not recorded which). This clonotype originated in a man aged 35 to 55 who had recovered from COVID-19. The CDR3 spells CASSSGGATGELFF. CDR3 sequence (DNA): TGTGCCAGCAGCAGCGGCGGGGCCACCGGGGAGCTGTTTTTT.